This T cell receptor (beta chain) emerged from a study of OX40 agonist ivuxolimab in advanced cancers. Study summary: Those treated in dose escalation had hepatocellular carcinoma, melanoma, renal cell cancer or head and neck cancer. Among those treated, three patients had partial responses, one with hepatocellular carcinoma and two with cutaneous melanoma.

The repertoire was sequenced with immunoSEQ multiplex PCR; TCRdb's copy has only in-frame clones and lacks some. The sample carries tens of thousands of clones, about 90% recorded once. The CDR3 totals 14 residues. The V gene end was trimmed by 2 bases and the J gene end by 7 bases; junction bases not matched to a gene: 0. CDR1 SGHDT and CDR2 YYEEEE come from the germline V gene. The sequence was obtained from an adult with an advanced solid tumor such as melanoma, head and neck, liver or kidney cancer. This sample comprised CD4+ or CD8+ T cells sorted from blood, obtained in a trial of the OX40 agonist ivuxolimab. This rearrangement joins TRBV5-6 to TRBJ2-2, with 12 bases fitting TRBD2. The CDR3 nucleotides read TGTGCCAGCAGCTTACTAGCGGGAGGCGGGGAGCTGTTTTTT. Translation: CASSLLAGGGELFF.